This T cell receptor (beta chain) emerged from a study of prognosis after radiotherapy for stage I lung cancer. This clonotype has only a few counts. Germline is not matched at one junction end, which may reflect a read error. Genomic DNA yielded TCR beta CDR3, amplified by two-round multiplex PCR. Round-one PCR had primers specific to each TRBV and TRBJ gene. One entry per CDR3 protein results from TCRdb running MiXCR on the multiplex PCR reads. The data hold roughly 23,000 distinct CDR3 sequences, with roughly 37% observed a single time. The CDR3 spans 15 residues. The germline gives CDR1 LGHNA, CDR2 YNFKEQ.

This sequence was found in a donor over 45 with non-small cell lung cancer. The rearrangement joins TRBV4-2 to TRBJ1-6; TRBD1 might be the D (6 bases). The sequencing used PBMCs, collected before or after stereotactic body radiation therapy (not recorded which). CDR3 region: CASGQDRVGGPPLHF. The CDR3 region has the DNA TGTGCCAGCGGCCAAGATCGTGTTGGGGGCCCACCCCTCCACTTT.